One sample yielded the 32 T cell receptor beta chains listed below, sequenced in a study of control samples from healthy donors and cancer patients. Measured with immunoSEQ multiplex PCR; TCRdb has only the in-frame clones, and not every one. This sample's table has roughly 200,000 clones. The material sequenced was blood. Receptors were obtained from a woman in her twenties or thirties in good health.

V and J are TRBV5-1 and TRBJ2-7, with TRBD1 matching 9 bases. The CDR3 totals 16 residues. Germline CDR1 reads SGHRS; CDR2 reads YFSETQ. Trimming at V came to 0 bases and at J to 6 bases, leaving 10 bases not matched to a gene. CDR3 loop: CASSLGSGTGPSEQYF. CDR3 bases: TGCGCCAGCAGCTTGGGTTCCGGGACAGGGCCTAGCGAGCAGTACTTC.

CDR3 DNA sequence: TGTGCCAGCAGCCTCGGACAATCGGACCTAAGTGAAAAACTGTTTTTT. Translation: CASSLGQSDLSEKLFF. J is TRBJ1-4 and V is TRBV6-2 or TRBV6-3; TRBD1 might be the D (5 bases). This CDR3 has 16 amino acids. Germline-derived CDR1 and CDR2 are MNHEY and SVGEGT. Trimming cost V 6 bases and J 7 bases, with 21 bases left between them.

V is TRBV29-1 and J is TRBJ1-1, with D possibly being TRBD1 (6 bases). This CDR3 comprises 15 residues. The germline V gene encodes CDR1 SQVTM and CDR2 ANQGSEA. The V end lost 4 bases, the J end lost 0 bases, and 15 bases lay between the germline ends. In DNA form, the CDR3 reads TGCAGCGTTGGACAGGCCAAATACATGAACACTGAAGCTTTCTTT. Protein sequence: CSVGQAKYMNTEAFF.

The gene calls are TRBV25-1 and TRBJ1-4; D possibly corresponds to TRBD1 (6 bases). From germline, CDR1 is MGHDK and CDR2 SYGVNS. V shed 6 bases and J shed 7 bases, with 18 bases lying between them. The CDR3 has 15 amino acids. CDR3 residues: CASRTNRTEGEKLFF. CDR3 DNA sequence: TGTGCCAGCAGGACCAACAGGACAGAGGGTGAAAAACTGTTTTTT.

V usage is TRBV3-1 (or the pseudogene TRBV3-2) and J usage is TRBJ1-3; D remains unclear. V dropped 4 bases and J dropped 0 bases, with 10 bases sitting between them. Germline assignment: CDR1 LGHDT and CDR2 YNNKEL (reference sequence). This CDR3 region has 15 residues. This CDR3 is CASSPRVSSGNTIYF. CDR3 nucleotide sequence: TGTGCCAGCAGCCCACGGGTGAGCTCTGGAAACACCATATATTTT.

The chain links TRBV5-1 to TRBJ1-4; tentatively, D is TRBD1 (6 bases). Trimming cost V 0 bases and J 8 bases, with 17 bases left between them. This CDR3 spans 16 amino acids. CDR1 and CDR2 from the germline V gene are SGHRS and YFSETQ. CDR3 loop: CASSLGPGANREKLFF. CDR3 nucleotide sequence: TGCGCCAGCAGCTTGGGGCCAGGGGCGAATCGAGAAAAACTGTTTTTT.

The V call is TRBV12-3 or TRBV12-4, the J call TRBJ1-4, with a tentative D call TRBD1 (5 bases). The CDR3 totals 13 residues. Trimming pared 6 bases from V and 8 bases from J, leaving 13 bases between. The CDR3 is CASRREGQEKLFF. For the CDR3, the DNA is TGTGCCAGCAGAAGAGAGGGGCAGGAAAAACTGTTTTTT.

The genes are TRBV4-1 and TRBJ1-5, with 10 bases lining up with TRBD1. After removal of 1 base from V and 4 bases from J, the junction contained 4 bases not matched to a gene. The CDR3 sequence is 16 residues long. Germline CDR1 is MGHRA and CDR2 is YSYEKL. In nucleotides, the CDR3 is TGCGCCAGCAGCCAAGCGCCGGGACAGGGGAATCAGCCCCAGCATTTT. This sequence encodes CASSQAPGQGNQPQHF.

The chain combines TRBV28 with TRBJ1-1, with D hard to call. The ends were cut back, 5 bases at V and 2 bases at J, with 15 bases in the middle. The CDR3 totals 15 residues. Per germline, CDR1 MDHEN and CDR2 SYDVKM. The CDR3 nucleotides are TGTGCCAGCAGTCCGAACCAGAGGAGAAACACTGAAGCTTTCTTT. Translation: CASSPNQRRNTEAFF.

This rearrangement joins TRBV19 to TRBJ2-7; possibly TRBD1 or TRBD2 for D (5 bases each). Germline V CDR1 and CDR2: LNHDA, SQIVND (reference sequence). CDR3 length equals 15 residues. The V end was cut by 7 bases, the J end by 0 bases, with 16 bases between. DNA of the CDR3: TGTGCCAGTAATCGGGGCCGAGAAACCTCCTACGAGCAGTACTTC. Translating it yields CASNRGRETSYEQYF.

The V gene is TRBV18, the J gene TRBJ1-5; D gene unclear. V was cut by 6 bases and J by 7 bases, with 16 bases left in between. Germline V gives CDR1 KGHSH, CDR2 LQKENI. CDR3 length: 14 amino acids. The chain's CDR3 is CASSPEGNGQPQHF. The CDR3 DNA is TGTGCCAGCTCCCCGGAAGGGAATGGACAGCCCCAGCATTTT.

The chain couples TRBV5-5 to TRBJ2-7; D unresolved. The V end was cut by 3 bases, the J end by 0 bases, with 10 bases between. This CDR3 has 14 residues. Germline V CDR1 and CDR2: SGHKS, YYEKEE (reference sequence). DNA of the CDR3: TGTGCCAGCAGCTCAACATTAAACTCCTACGAGCAGTACTTC. As protein: CASSSTLNSYEQYF.

The chain joins TRBV7-9 to TRBJ2-7; TRBD2 is a possible D gene (5 bases). Germline lookup yields CDR1 SEHNR and CDR2 FQNEAQ (reference sequence). This CDR3 has 11 amino acids. With 3 bases removed from V and 5 bases from J, the gap between germline ends came to 5 bases. CDR3 coding DNA: TGTGCCAGCAGCTTCGGGAACGAGCAGTACTTC. It codes for CASSFGNEQYF.

The J gene is TRBJ1-2, the V gene TRBV4-1; no definite D call. The CDR3 has 15 residues. Looked up from germline, CDR1 is MGHRA and CDR2 is YSYEKL. With 0 bases removed from V and 4 bases from J, the gap between germline ends came to 12 bases. The CDR3, as DNA: TGCGCCAGCAGCCAAGATGGGGAGGGCTTCTATGGCTACACCTTC. This sequence encodes CASSQDGEGFYGYTF.

This sequence joins TRBV2 and TRBJ1-1; D not resolved. The ends were cut back, 7 bases at V and 0 bases at J, with 9 bases in the middle. Germline CDR1 SNHLY, CDR2 FYNNEI. CDR3 length equals 13 residues. The CDR3 loop is CASNGIMNTEAFF. In nucleotides, the CDR3 is TGTGCCAGCAATGGGATTATGAACACTGAAGCTTTCTTT.

The chain couples TRBV6-5 to TRBJ1-1; no definite D call. The germline gives CDR1 MNHEY, CDR2 SVGAGI. The CDR3 length is 14 residues. Trimming took 0 bases from V and 10 from J, leaving 15 bases between them. In DNA, the CDR3 is TGTGCCAGCAGTTACTCAAGGCAGACCTTCCGAGCTTTCTTT. It codes for CASSYSRQTFRAFF.

The chain is built from TRBV2 and TRBJ1-5; a possible D gene is TRBD1 (6 bases). Trimming removed 4 bases at V and 3 bases at J, with 10 bases between. Per germline, CDR1 SNHLY and CDR2 FYNNEI. The CDR3 runs 14 residues. The CDR3 nucleotides read TGTGCCAGCAGTGTTCGACAGGTCAATCAGCCCCAGCATTTT. This gives the protein CASSVRQVNQPQHF.

The CDR3 is CASSQDLGVRSPLHF. CDR3 DNA: TGCGCCAGCAGCCAAGATTTAGGGGTGCGGTCACCCCTCCACTTT. This chain links TRBV4-3 with TRBJ1-6; possible D gene TRBD1, 5 bases. Looked up from germline, CDR1 is LGHNA and CDR2 is YSLEER. The V and J ends lost 0 bases and 10 bases respectively, with 13 bases between them. This CDR3 region has 15 residues.

The chain recombines TRBV3-1 (or the pseudogene TRBV3-2) with TRBJ1-4; D may be TRBD1 (6 bases). The CDR3 has 15 residues. V dropped 2 bases and J dropped 7 bases, with 14 bases sitting between them. Germline CDR1 LGHDT, CDR2 YNNKEL (reference sequence). The CDR3 bases are TGTGCCAGCAGCCAACTCAGGGAAGGGGGTGAAAAACTGTTTTTT. This sequence encodes CASSQLREGGEKLFF.

The genes are TRBV10-1 and TRBJ2-7; 8 bases are shared with TRBD1. The CDR3 runs 15 residues. With 6 bases clipped from V and 0 bases from J, the junction kept 7 bases outside the gene matches. CDR1 and CDR2 from the germline V gene are WNHNN and SYGVQD (reference sequence). CDR3 DNA sequence: TGCGCCAGCAGCCGAGGACAGGGAAGCTCCTACGAGCAGTACTTC. Its protein product is CASSRGQGSSYEQYF.

This chain links TRBV27 with TRBJ2-1; TRBD2 agrees at 8 bases. Germline V gene data show CDR1 as MNHEY and CDR2 as SMNVEV (reference sequence). CDR3 length: 14 residues. V shed 10 bases and J 5 bases; nucleotides not matched to a gene: 10. CDR3 nucleotides: TGTGCCACGAGGCGGGGGGTTCCCGACAATGAGCAGTTCTTC. Its translation is CATRRGVPDNEQFF.

This chain joins TRBV6-2 or TRBV6-3 and TRBJ2-7; tentative D call: TRBD2 (7 bases). CDR1 is MNHEY and CDR2 is SVGEGT in the germline V gene. With 2 bases removed from V and 0 bases from J, the gap between germline ends came to 11 bases. The CDR3 has 15 residues. CDR3 sequence reads: CASSYGGGASYEQYF. In DNA, the CDR3 is TGTGCCAGCAGTTACGGGGGGGGCGCCTCCTACGAGCAGTACTTC.

V and J are TRBV28 and TRBJ1-4; D gene ambiguous. From germline, CDR1 is MDHEN and CDR2 SYDVKM. This CDR3 contains 12 residues. Trimming took 2 bases from V and 8 from J, leaving 6 bases between them. CDR3 amino acids: CASSLPQEKLFF. CDR3 DNA: TGTGCCAGCAGTTTACCACAGGAAAAACTGTTTTTT.

CDR3 residues: CASSFLSRAFF. In nucleotides, the CDR3 is TGTGCCAGCAGCTTCTTGTCCCGAGCTTTCTTT. The chain carries TRBV7-2 and TRBJ1-1; no reliable D call. Germline V lookup: CDR1 SGHTA, CDR2 FQGNSA. Trimming removed 3 bases at V and 10 bases at J, with 9 bases between. The CDR3 contains 11 residues.

Regarding this clone: At one boundary the junction diverges from the germline segment, which might be a read error. V is TRBV29-1 and J is TRBJ1-4, with D maybe TRBD1 (5 bases). The CDR3 is 12 residues long. Germline values: CDR1 SQVTM, CDR2 ANQGSEA. CDR3 in DNA: TGCAGCGTCGCAGGGACTACTGAAAAACTGTTTTTT. Its protein is CSVAGTTEKLFF.

The chain links TRBV19 to TRBJ1-3, with 8 positions matching TRBD1. CDR1 is LNHDA, CDR2 SQIVND, per germline (reference sequence). Unmatched junction bases numbered 5, after V lost 7 bases and J lost 3 bases. The CDR3 contains 14 residues. CDR3 region: CASTSGGVGNTIYF. The CDR3 DNA reads TGTGCCAGTACGTCAGGGGGCGTTGGAAACACCATATATTTT.

The J gene is TRBJ1-1, the V gene TRBV4-2; the D gene is possibly TRBD1 (6 bases). V was shortened by 1 base and J by 5 bases, with 11 bases between the two germline ends. Germline CDR1 LGHNA, CDR2 YNFKEQ. This CDR3 region has 14 residues. As DNA, the CDR3 is TGTGCCAGCAGCCAAGTGGGGGCAGGGACTGAAGCTTTCTTT. Translation gives CASSQVGAGTEAFF.

The V gene is TRBV7-2, the J gene TRBJ2-7; D is ambiguous. Trimming stripped 2 bases from V and 7 bases from J, with 12 bases between. The germline V gene encodes CDR1 SGHTA and CDR2 FQGNSA. CDR3 length: 13 residues. CDR3 nucleotide sequence: TGTGCCAGCAGCTTAAATACGCTAGGGGAGCAGTACTTC. It encodes CASSLNTLGEQYF.

The genes are TRBV15 and TRBJ2-7, with D maybe TRBD2 (6 bases). Germline V CDR1 and CDR2: LNHNV, YYDKDF (reference sequence). There are 16 residues in the CDR3. The ends were cut back, 1 base at V and 0 bases at J, with 13 bases in the middle. The CDR3 reads CATSRARTGVSYEQYF. In DNA form, the CDR3 reads TGTGCCACCAGCAGAGCCCGTACGGGGGTCTCCTACGAGCAGTACTTC.

V usage is TRBV7-2 and J usage is TRBJ1-1, with TRBD1 matching over 9 bases. The CDR3 is 15 residues long. Germline V lookup: CDR1 SGHTA, CDR2 FQGNSA. The junction had 4 bases not matched to a gene; V was cut back by 1 base and J by 4 bases. In DNA, the CDR3 is TGTGCCAGCAGCTTAGACACAGGGGGCGGCACTGAAGCTTTCTTT. It codes for CASSLDTGGGTEAFF.

This chain connects TRBV15 to TRBJ1-6; tentative D call: TRBD1 (5 bases). The CDR3 has 14 residues. The V gene lost 1 base and the J gene lost 7 bases, with 8 bases spanning the gap. CDR1 and CDR2 (germline): LNHNV, YYDKDF (reference sequence). This CDR3 reads CATSRAGLNSPLHF. In DNA form, the CDR3 reads TGTGCCACCAGCAGAGCGGGGCTAAATTCACCCCTCCACTTT.

V usage is TRBV11-1 and J usage is TRBJ2-5, with 8 bases identical to TRBD1. Germline lookup yields CDR1 SGHAT and CDR2 FQDESV (reference sequence). This CDR3 has 13 amino acids. With 6 bases clipped from V and 5 bases from J, the junction kept 5 bases outside the gene matches. The CDR3 reads CASSPGGKETQYF. The CDR3 region has the DNA TGTGCCAGCAGTCCAGGGGGCAAGGAGACCCAGTACTTC.